This T cell receptor beta chain was sequenced in a study of blood T cell repertoires in COVID-19. Background on the study: From T cells, B-cell-depleted T cells, or PBMCs came the material, which was cDNA or gDNA.

Per the original methods: Reference gene primer amplification yielded estimated nucleated cell counts. The assay was immunoSEQ multiplex PCR, and TCRdb's table has in-frame clones only and misses some. V, J and clone size were drawn from that table, and D and trimming were deduced from the DNA. The table has more than 300,000 clones, around 88% seen once. V dropped 7 bases and J dropped 1; count of bases not matched to a gene: 3. Germline-derived CDR1 and CDR2 are MNHEY and SVGAGI. The CDR3 has 13 residues. Followed over time, Seattle patients had been enrolled while infection was active. The source material was peripheral blood. V is TRBV6-5 and J is TRBJ2-5; 7 nucleotides agree with TRBD1. This TCR derives from a woman in her thirties with COVID-19, enrolled during active disease. CDR3 sequence: CASNGQAQETQYF. CDR3 coding DNA: TGTGCCAGCAACGGACAGGCCCAAGAGACCCAGTACTTC.